The 17 T cell receptor beta chains in this list originate from one sample, sequenced in a study of blood T cells in healthy people across ages. The second PCR ran roughly 6 to 11 cycles with a sample-barcoded 5' primer and J-beta primers. TCRdb passed the 5' RACE reads through MiXCR, listing each CDR3 protein once. Among about 640,000 distinct CDR3 sequences listed, roughly 31% were seen once. Input material: blood. Receptor source: a woman of 80 years or more in good health.

V and J are TRBV30 and TRBJ1-5, with D perhaps matching TRBD1 (6 bases). CDR1 is GTSNPN and CDR2 is SVGIG in the germline V gene (reference sequence). This CDR3 comprises 13 residues. The V end lost 1 base, the J end lost 4 bases, and 8 bases lay between the germline ends. In DNA form, the CDR3 reads TGTGCCTGGAGTGCGGACAGAAATCAGCCCCAGCATTTT. Translated: CAWSADRNQPQHF.

Notes on this clonotype: A much bigger clone sits one base away, suggesting this may be a read error. This chain uses TRBV30 with TRBJ1-2, with 10 bases matching TRBD1. J was trimmed by 6 bases and V by 1 base; bases with no gene match: 2. Germline loops: CDR1 GTSNPN, CDR2 SVGIG (reference sequence). The CDR3 has 13 amino acids. In nucleotides, the CDR3 is TGTGCCTGGAGTGGACAGGGGGCGGATGGCTACACCTTC. This encodes CAWSGQGADGYTF.

At least ten counts were recorded for this clonotype. This chain connects TRBV20-1 to TRBJ1-2; TRBD1 might be the D (6 bases). V was clipped by 0 bases and J by 8 bases, with 13 bases between them. The CDR3 is 13 amino acids. CDR1 is DFQATT, CDR2 SNEGSKA, per germline (reference sequence). CDR3 amino acids: CSARDPGAQGYTF. The CDR3 DNA follows: TGCAGTGCTAGAGATCCGGGGGCGCAAGGCTACACCTTC.

This clonotype was observed many times. This chain links TRBV29-1 with TRBJ1-2; 8 bases fit TRBD1. The CDR3 contains 14 residues. CDR1 is SQVTM and CDR2 is ANQGSEA in the germline V gene. The ends lost 7 bases at V and 3 bases at J; junction bases unmatched: 10. CDR3 loop: CSAGTGWSYYGYTF. The CDR3 DNA follows: TGCAGCGCCGGGACAGGCTGGAGCTACTATGGCTACACCTTC.

The chain is built from TRBV7-9 and TRBJ2-3; D unclear. Trimming removed 6 bases from V and 1 base from J, with 20 bases in between. In germline, CDR1 is SEHNR, CDR2 FQNEAQ (reference sequence). This CDR3 has 17 residues. The CDR3 sequence: CASSQKAPGPGTDTQYF. CDR3 nucleotides: TGTGCCAGCAGTCAAAAGGCTCCGGGCCCCGGCACAGATACGCAGTATTTT.

The rearrangement links TRBV7-8 to TRBJ2-4, with D hard to call. The J call may be incorrect, as the DNA end agrees better with TRBJ2-7. CDR1 SGHVS and CDR2 FQNEAQ come from the germline V gene. CDR3 size: 14 residues. The CDR3 coding sequence is TGTGCCAGCAGCAGTAGGACGCCGAGCTACGAGCAGTACTTC. Its translation is CASSSRTPSYEQYF.

This chain links TRBV7-2 with TRBJ1-2; tentative D call: TRBD1 (5 bases). CDR1 is SGHTA and CDR2 is FQGNSA in the germline V gene. Trimming removed 5 bases from V and 8 bases from J, with 12 bases in between. The CDR3 has 12 amino acids. CDR3 nucleotide sequence: TGTGCCAGCAGCCCAGTGGGGGAAGGCTACACCTTC. Its translation is CASSPVGEGYTF.

This clonotype occurred once. In DNA, the CDR3 is TGTGCCAGCAGCTTACCTTGGACAGCTGGCACAGATACGCAGTATTTT. Amino acid sequence: CASSLPWTAGTDTQYF. The chain employs TRBV7-2 and TRBJ2-3; tentative D call: TRBD1 (6 bases). The CDR3 spans 16 residues. CDR1 SGHTA and CDR2 FQGNSA come from the germline V gene. Trimming stripped 2 bases from V and 1 base from J, with 13 bases between.

Many counts were recorded for this clonotype. This chain joins TRBV20-1 and TRBJ2-5, with TRBD1 identical over 9 bases. The trim removed 6 bases at V and 5 bases at J, leaving 10 bases unmatched. Germline V gives CDR1 DFQATT, CDR2 SNEGSKA (reference sequence). The CDR3 totals 14 residues. In DNA form, the CDR3 reads TGCAGTGCACTGGGACAGGGTAGAGAGGAGACCCAGTACTTC. Residues: CSALGQGREETQYF.

This clonotype was counted between two and nine times. The chain carries TRBV5-1 and TRBJ1-2, with 10 positions matching TRBD1. With 0 bases clipped from V and 4 bases from J, the junction kept 6 bases outside the gene matches. The V gene's germline CDR1 is SGHRS and CDR2 YFSETQ. The CDR3 length is 16 residues. The CDR3 is CASSLGRDRGGYGYTF. Here the CDR3 DNA reads TGCGCCAGCAGCTTGGGACGGGACAGGGGTGGCTATGGCTACACCTTC.

This clonotype turned up a few times. The chain uses TRBV6-2 or TRBV6-3 and TRBJ1-5; D is ambiguous. The CDR3 sequence is 14 residues long. V lost 2 bases to trimming and J lost 3 bases, with 8 bases between them. CDR1 is MNHEY, CDR2 SVGEGT, per germline. The CDR3 DNA sequence: TGTGCCAGCAGTTACGCGGCAGACAATCAGCCCCAGCATTTT. The encoded protein is CASSYAADNQPQHF.

This clonotype came up many times. The chain uses TRBV5-6 and TRBJ1-2, with no clear D. The germline V gene encodes CDR1 SGHDT and CDR2 YYEEEE. V was clipped by 0 bases and J by 5 bases, with 11 bases between them. The CDR3 has 14 residues. The CDR3: CASSLEVYPYGYTF. For the CDR3, the DNA is TGTGCCAGCAGCTTGGAGGTCTACCCTTATGGCTACACCTTC.

The chain has TRBV20-1 and TRBJ2-5; 8 nucleotides match TRBD1. The CDR3 consists of 11 residues. CDR1 is DFQATT, CDR2 SNEGSKA, per germline (reference sequence). Unmatched junction bases numbered 2, after V lost 0 bases and J lost 11 bases. CDR3 loop: CSARDRQGQYF. The CDR3 DNA is TGCAGTGCTAGAGATCGACAGGGGCAGTACTTC.

This clonotype was counted a single time. One end of the junction is discordant with germline, which a read error may explain. The rearrangement links TRBV5-6 to TRBJ2-6; D may be TRBD1 (9 bases). Germline CDR1 SGHDT, CDR2 YYEEEE. This CDR3 region has 18 residues. The CDR3 sequence is CASRVQGAISGGADVPTF. The CDR3 DNA reads TGTGCCAGCAGGGTACAGGGGGCAATATCGGGAGGGGCCGACGTCCCGACTTTC.

This clonotype was counted between two and nine times. The junction departs from germline at one end; a sequencing error may be responsible. The chain is built from TRBV5-1 and TRBJ2-7; 7 bases are a match to TRBD1. Germline loops: CDR1 SGHRS, CDR2 YFSETQ. The CDR3 spans 16 residues. This chain's CDR3 is CASSFGDRDNNYEQYF. The CDR3 bases are TGCGCTAGCAGCTTCGGAGACAGGGACAATAACTACGAGCAGTACTTC.

The chain carries TRBV11-2 and TRBJ2-1; D gene unclear. This CDR3 region has 15 residues. CDR1 SGHAT and CDR2 FQNNGV come from the germline V gene. Trimming took off 3 bases at V and 7 bases at J, with 16 bases between the two ends. CDR3 amino acids: CASSFGARMGNEQFF. CDR3 nucleotides: TGTGCCAGCAGCTTCGGCGCCAGAATGGGGAATGAGCAGTTCTTC.

Ten or more counts support this clonotype. The chain is built from TRBV5-6 and TRBJ2-3; the match to TRBD2 covers 12 bases. J lost 1 base, V lost 4 bases, and 10 bases had no gene match. The CDR3 length is 18 residues. Germline V lookup: CDR1 SGHDT, CDR2 YYEEEE. CDR3 sequence reads: CASSMTSGGTFRTDTQYF. In DNA form, the CDR3 reads TGTGCCAGCAGCATGACTAGCGGGGGCACGTTTCGCACAGATACGCAGTATTTT. Full variable domain (remainder filled in from reference TRBV5-6 and TRBJ2-3): DAGVTQSPTHLIKTRGQQVTLRCSPKSGHDTVSWYQQALGQGPQFIFQYYEEEERQRGNFPDRFSGHQFPNYSSELNVNALLLGDSALYLCASSMTSGGTFRTDTQYFGPGTRLTVL.